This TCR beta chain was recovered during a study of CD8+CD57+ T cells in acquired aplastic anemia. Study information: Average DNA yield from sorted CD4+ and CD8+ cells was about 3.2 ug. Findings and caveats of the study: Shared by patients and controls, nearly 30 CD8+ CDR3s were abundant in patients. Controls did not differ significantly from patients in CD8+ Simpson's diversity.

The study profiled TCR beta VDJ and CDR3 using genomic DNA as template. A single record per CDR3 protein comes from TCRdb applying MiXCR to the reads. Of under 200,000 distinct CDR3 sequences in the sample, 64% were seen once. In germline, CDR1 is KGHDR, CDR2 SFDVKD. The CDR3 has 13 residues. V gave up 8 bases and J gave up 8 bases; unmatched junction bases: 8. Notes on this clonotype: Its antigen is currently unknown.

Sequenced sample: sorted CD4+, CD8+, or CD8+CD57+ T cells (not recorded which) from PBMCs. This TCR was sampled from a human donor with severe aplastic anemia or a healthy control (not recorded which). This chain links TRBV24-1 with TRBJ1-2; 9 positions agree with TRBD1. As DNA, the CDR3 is TGTGCCACCATCCGGGACAGGGTGGAAGGCTACACCTTC. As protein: CATIRDRVEGYTF.